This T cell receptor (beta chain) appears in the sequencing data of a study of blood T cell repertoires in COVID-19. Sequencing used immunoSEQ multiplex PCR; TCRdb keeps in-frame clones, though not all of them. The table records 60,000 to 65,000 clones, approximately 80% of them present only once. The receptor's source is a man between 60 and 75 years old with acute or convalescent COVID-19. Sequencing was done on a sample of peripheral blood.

CDR3 coding DNA: TGCAGCGTTGAAGTGGTTCCCGGGGCTAACTATGGCTACACCTTC. This gives the protein CSVEVVPGANYGYTF. The V and J genes are TRBV29-1 and TRBJ1-2; D uncertain. Trimming shortened V by 1 base and J by 0 bases, and 12 bases separated the two germline ends. The CDR3 has 15 amino acids. Germline-derived CDR1 and CDR2 are SQVTM and ANQGSEA. The full variable domain, its missing parts supplied by reference TRBV29-1 and TRBJ1-2, is SAVISQKPSRDICQRGTSLTIQCQVDSQVTMMFWYRQQPGQSLTLIATANQGSEATYESGFVIDKFPISRPNLTFSTLTVSNMSPEDSSIYLCSVEVVPGANYGYTFGSGTRLTVV.